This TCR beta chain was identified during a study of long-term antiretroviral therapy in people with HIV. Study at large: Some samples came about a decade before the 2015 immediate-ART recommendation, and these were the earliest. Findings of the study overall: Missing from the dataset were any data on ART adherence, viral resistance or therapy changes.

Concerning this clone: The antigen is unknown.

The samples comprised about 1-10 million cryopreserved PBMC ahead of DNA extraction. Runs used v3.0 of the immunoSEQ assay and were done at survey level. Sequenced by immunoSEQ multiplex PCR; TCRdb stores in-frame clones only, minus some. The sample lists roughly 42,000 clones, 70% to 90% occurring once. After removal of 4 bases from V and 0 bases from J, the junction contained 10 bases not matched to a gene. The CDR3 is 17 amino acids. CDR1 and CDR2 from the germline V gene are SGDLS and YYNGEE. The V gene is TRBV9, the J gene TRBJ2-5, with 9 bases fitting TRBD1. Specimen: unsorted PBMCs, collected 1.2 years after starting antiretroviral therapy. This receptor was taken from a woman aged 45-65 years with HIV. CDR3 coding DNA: TGTGCCAGCAGCCCTAGGGGTGGGACAGGGTACCAAGAGACCCAGTACTTC. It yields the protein CASSPRGGTGYQETQYF.